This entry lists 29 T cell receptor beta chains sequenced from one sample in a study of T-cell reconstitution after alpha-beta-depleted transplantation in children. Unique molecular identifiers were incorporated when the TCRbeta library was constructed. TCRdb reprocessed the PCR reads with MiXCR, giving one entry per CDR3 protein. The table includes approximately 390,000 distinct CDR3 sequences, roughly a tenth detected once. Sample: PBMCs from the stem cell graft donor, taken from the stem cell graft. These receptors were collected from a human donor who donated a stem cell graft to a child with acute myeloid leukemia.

CDR3 region: CASSHRQGMNYGYTF. CDR3 DNA: TGTGCCAGCAGCCACCGACAGGGGATGAACTATGGCTACACCTTC. V and J are TRBV11-1 and TRBJ1-2, with 8 bases that match TRBD1. V dropped 5 bases and J dropped 2; count of bases not matched to a gene: 7. The CDR3 length is 15 residues. Looked up from germline, CDR1 is SGHAT and CDR2 is FQDESV (reference sequence).

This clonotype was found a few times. DNA of the CDR3: TGCAGTGCGGGGCTAGCGGGGGGGGACATAGAGATCACAGATACGCAGTATTTT. Residues: CSAGLAGGDIEITDTQYF. The chain uses TRBV20-1 and TRBJ2-3; the match to TRBD2 covers 12 bases. Germline V CDR1 and CDR2: DFQATT, SNEGSKA (reference sequence). V trimming: 6 bases; J trimming: 2 bases; junction bases outside the gene matches: 15. The CDR3 extends over 18 amino acids.

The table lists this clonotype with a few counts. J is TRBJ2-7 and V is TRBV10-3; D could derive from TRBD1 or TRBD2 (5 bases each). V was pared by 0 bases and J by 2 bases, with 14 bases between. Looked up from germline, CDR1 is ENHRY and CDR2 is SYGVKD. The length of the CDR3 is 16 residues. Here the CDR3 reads CAISESGVRRTYEQYF. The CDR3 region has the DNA TGTGCCATCAGTGAGTCGGGGGTTCGAAGAACCTACGAGCAGTACTTC.

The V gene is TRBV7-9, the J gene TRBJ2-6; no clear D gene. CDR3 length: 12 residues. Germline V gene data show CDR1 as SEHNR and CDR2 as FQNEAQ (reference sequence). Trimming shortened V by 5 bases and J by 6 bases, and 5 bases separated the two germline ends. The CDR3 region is CASSPPANVLTF. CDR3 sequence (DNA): TGTGCCAGCAGCCCCCCGGCCAACGTCCTGACTTTC.

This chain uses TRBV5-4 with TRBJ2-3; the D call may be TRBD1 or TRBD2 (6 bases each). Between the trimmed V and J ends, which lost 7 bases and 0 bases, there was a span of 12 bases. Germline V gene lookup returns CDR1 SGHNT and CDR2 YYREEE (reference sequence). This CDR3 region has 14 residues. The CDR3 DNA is TGTGCCAGCCGGGGGCGGGGTAGCACAGATACGCAGTATTTT. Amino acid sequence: CASRGRGSTDTQYF.

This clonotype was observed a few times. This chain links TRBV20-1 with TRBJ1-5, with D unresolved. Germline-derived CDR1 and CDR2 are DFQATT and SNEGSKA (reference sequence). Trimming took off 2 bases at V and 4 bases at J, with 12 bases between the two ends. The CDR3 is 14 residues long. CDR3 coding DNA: TGCAGTGCTAGAACCCTGAAACGAAATCAGCCCCAGCATTTT. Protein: CSARTLKRNQPQHF.

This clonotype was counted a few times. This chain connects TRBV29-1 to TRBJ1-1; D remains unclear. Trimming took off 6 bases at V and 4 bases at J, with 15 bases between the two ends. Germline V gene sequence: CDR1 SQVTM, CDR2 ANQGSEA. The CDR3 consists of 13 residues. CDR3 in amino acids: CSVDPGRLTEAFF. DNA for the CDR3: TGCAGCGTAGACCCCGGGAGACTCACTGAAGCTTTCTTT.

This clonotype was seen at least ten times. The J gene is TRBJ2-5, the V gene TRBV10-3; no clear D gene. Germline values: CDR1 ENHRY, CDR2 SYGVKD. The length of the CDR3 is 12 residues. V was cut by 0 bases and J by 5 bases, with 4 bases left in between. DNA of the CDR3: TGTGCCATCAGTGAGTCGGGGGAGACCCAGTACTTC. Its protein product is CAISESGETQYF.

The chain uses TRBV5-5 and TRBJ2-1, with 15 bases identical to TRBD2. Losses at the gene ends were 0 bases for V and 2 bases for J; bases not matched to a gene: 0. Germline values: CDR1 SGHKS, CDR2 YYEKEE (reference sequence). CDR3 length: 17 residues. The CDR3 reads CASSLGTSGGAYNEQFF. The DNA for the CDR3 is TGTGCCAGCAGCTTGGGGACTAGCGGGGGGGCCTACAATGAGCAGTTCTTC.

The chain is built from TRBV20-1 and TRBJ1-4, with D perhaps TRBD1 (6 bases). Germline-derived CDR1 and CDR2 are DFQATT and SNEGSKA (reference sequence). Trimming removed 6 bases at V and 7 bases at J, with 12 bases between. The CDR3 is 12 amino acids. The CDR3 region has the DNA TGCAGTGCAGACAAGGGGGGTGAAAAACTGTTTTTT. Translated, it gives CSADKGGEKLFF.

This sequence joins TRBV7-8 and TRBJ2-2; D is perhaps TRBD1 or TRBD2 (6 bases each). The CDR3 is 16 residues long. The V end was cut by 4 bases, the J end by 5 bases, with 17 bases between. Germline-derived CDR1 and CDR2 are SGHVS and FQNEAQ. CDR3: CASSSPVGGWTGELFF. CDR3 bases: TGTGCCAGCAGCTCTCCCGTCGGGGGCTGGACCGGGGAGCTGTTTTTT.

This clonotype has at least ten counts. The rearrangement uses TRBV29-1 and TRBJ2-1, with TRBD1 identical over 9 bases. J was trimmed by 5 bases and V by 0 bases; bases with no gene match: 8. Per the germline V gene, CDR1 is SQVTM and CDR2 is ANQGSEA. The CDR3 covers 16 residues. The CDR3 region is CSVEDLGQGIDNEQFF. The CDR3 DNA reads TGCAGCGTTGAAGATCTCGGACAGGGGATCGACAATGAGCAGTTCTTC.

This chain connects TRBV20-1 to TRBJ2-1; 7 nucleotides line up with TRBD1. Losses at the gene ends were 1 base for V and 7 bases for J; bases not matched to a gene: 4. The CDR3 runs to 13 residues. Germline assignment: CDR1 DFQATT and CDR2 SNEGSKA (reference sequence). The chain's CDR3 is CSARADRENEQFF. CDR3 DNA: TGCAGTGCTAGAGCCGACAGGGAGAATGAGCAGTTCTTC.

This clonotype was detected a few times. The DNA for the CDR3 is TGCGCCAGCATGGAGACAGCGAACACCGGGGAGCTGTTTTTT. Its protein is CASMETANTGELFF. The rearrangement links TRBV5-1 to TRBJ2-2; D is perhaps TRBD1 (5 bases). V shed 6 bases and J shed 0 bases, with 9 bases lying between them. The length of the CDR3 is 14 residues. The germline V gene has CDR1 SGHRS and CDR2 YFSETQ.

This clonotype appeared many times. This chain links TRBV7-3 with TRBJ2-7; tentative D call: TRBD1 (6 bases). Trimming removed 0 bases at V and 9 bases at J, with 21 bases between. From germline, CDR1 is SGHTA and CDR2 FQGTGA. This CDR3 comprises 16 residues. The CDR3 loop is CASSLTGAGKNSGQYV. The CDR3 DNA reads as TGTGCCAGCAGCTTAACGGGGGCAGGGAAGAACTCGGGGCAGTACGTC.

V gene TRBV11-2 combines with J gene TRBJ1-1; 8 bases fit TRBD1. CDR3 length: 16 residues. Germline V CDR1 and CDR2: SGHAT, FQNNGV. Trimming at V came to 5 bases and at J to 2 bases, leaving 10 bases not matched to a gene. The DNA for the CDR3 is TGTGCCAGCAGCCCGGAACGACAGGGGACCAACACTGAAGCTTTCTTT. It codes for CASSPERQGTNTEAFF.

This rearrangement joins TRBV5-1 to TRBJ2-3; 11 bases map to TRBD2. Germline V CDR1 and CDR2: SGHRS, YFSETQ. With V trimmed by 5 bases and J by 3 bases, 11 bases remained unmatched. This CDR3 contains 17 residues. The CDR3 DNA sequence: TGCGCCAGCAGTCTTCCCATAGCGGGAGGGAAGACAGATACGCAGTATTTT. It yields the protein CASSLPIAGGKTDTQYF.

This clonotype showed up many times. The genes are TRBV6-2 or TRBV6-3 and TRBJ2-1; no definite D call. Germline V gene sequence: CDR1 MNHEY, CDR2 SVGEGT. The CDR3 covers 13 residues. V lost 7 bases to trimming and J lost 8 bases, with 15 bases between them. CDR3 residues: CASTLGPRHEQFF. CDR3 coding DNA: TGTGCCAGCACCCTAGGGCCCAGGCATGAGCAGTTCTTC.

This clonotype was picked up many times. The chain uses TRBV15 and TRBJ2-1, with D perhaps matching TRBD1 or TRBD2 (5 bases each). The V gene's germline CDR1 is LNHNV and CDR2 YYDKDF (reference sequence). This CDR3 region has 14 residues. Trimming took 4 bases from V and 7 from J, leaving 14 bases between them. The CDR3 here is CATSTGLVRNEQFF. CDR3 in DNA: TGTGCCACCAGCACGGGGCTCGTCCGTAATGAGCAGTTCTTC.

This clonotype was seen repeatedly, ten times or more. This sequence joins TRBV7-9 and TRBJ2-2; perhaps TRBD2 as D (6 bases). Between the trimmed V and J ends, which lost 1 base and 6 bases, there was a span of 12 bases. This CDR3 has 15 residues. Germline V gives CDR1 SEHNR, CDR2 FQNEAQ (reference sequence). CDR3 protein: CASSLVAGMSGELFF. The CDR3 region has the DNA TGTGCCAGCAGCTTAGTTGCGGGGATGTCCGGGGAGCTGTTTTTT.

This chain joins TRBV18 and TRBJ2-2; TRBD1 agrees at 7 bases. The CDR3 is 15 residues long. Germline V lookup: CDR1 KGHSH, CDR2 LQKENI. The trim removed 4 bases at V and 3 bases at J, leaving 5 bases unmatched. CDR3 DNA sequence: TGTGCCAGCTCACGCGCAGGGGGAGACACCGGGGAGCTGTTTTTT. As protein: CASSRAGGDTGELFF. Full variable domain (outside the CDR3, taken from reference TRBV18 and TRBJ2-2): NAGVMQNPRHLVRRRGQEARLRCSPMKGHSHVYWYRQLPEEGLKFMVYLQKENIIDESGMPKERFSAEFPKEGPSILRIQQVVRGDSAAYFCASSRAGGDTGELFFGEGSRLTVL.

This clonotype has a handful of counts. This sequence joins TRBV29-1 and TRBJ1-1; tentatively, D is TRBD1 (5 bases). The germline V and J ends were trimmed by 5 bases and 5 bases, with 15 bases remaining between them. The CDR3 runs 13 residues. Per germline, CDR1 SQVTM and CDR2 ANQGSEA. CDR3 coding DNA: TGCAGCGTTCATTTAGGGGTGGTGACTGAAGCTTTCTTT. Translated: CSVHLGVVTEAFF.

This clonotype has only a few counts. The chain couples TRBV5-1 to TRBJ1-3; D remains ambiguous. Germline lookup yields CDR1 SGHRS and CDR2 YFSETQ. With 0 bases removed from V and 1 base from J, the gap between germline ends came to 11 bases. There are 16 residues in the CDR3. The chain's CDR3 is CASSLAFGGSGNTIYF. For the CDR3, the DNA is TGCGCCAGCAGCTTGGCCTTCGGAGGTTCTGGAAACACCATATATTTT.

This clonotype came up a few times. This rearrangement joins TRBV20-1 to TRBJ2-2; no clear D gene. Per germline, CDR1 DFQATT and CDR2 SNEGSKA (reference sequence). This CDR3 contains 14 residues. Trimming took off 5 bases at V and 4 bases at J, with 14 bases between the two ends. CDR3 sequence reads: CSARPPLGTGELFF. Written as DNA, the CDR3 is TGCAGTGCTCGCCCCCCCTTGGGCACCGGGGAGCTGTTTTTT.

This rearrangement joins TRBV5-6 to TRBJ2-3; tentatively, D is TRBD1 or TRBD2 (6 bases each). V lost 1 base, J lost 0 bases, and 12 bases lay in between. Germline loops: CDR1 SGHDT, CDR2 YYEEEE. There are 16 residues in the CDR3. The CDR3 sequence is CASSLNGGTSTDTQYF. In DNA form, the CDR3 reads TGTGCCAGCAGCTTGAATGGCGGGACAAGCACAGATACGCAGTATTTT.

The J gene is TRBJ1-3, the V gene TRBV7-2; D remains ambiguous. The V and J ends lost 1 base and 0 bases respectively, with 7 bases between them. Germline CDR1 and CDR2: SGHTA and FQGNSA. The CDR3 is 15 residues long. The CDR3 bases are TGTGCCAGCAGCTTAGTTATGAGCTCTGGAAACACCATATATTTT. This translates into CASSLVMSSGNTIYF.

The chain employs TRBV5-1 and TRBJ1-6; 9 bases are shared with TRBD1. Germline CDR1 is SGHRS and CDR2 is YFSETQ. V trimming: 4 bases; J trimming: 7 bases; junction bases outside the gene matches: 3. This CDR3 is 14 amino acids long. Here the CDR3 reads CASSGQGMNSPLHF. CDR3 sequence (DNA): TGCGCCAGCAGCGGACAGGGGATGAATTCACCCCTCCACTTT.

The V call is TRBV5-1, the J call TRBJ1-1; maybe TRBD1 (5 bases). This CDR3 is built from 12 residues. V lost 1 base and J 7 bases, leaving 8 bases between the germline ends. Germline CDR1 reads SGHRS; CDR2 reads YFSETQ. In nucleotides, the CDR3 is TGCGCCAGCAGCTTGAGCCAGGGTGAAGCTTTCTTT. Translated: CASSLSQGEAFF.

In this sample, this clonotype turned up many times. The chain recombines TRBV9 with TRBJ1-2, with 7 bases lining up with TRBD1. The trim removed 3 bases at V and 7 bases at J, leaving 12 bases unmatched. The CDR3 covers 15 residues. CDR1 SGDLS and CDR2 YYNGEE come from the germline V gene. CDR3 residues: CASSEGTGQKSGYTF. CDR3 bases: TGTGCCAGCAGCGAGGGGACGGGACAGAAGAGTGGCTACACCTTC.